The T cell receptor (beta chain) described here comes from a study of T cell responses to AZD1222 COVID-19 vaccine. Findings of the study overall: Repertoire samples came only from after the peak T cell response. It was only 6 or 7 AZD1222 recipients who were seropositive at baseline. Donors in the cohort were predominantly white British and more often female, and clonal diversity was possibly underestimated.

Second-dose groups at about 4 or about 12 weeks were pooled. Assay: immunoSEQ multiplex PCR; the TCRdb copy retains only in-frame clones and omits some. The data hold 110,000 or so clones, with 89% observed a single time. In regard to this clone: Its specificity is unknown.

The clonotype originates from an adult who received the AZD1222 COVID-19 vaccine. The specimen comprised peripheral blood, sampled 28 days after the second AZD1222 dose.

This chain's CDR3 is CASSLEASGNYEQYF. CDR3 DNA sequence: TGTGCCAGCAGCTTAGAGGCTAGCGGGAACTACGAGCAGTACTTC. The chain uses TRBV7-9 and TRBJ2-7, with 9 nucleotides matching TRBD2. The junction had 4 bases not matched to a gene; V was cut back by 1 base and J by 3 bases. Germline CDR1 and CDR2: SEHNR and FQNEAQ (reference sequence). The CDR3 consists of 15 residues.